Listed below are T cell receptor beta chains from one sample, sequenced in a study of cytomegalovirus exposure and HLA in healthy donors. Libraries were prepared by immunoSEQ multiplex PCR; TCRdb keeps only in-frame clonotypes and omits some of them. The sample lists under 200,000 clones; 85% were seen once. Source material: PBMCs. Receptors originate from a woman aged 50 to 60 in good health and CMV-seronegative. Both conserved end residues are trimmed from each CDR3. The order of the fields is clone size, J gene, V gene, D gene, CDR3 protein. D genes are given only for firm matches. For some rows the clone size is stated as once, few or many, or as a class when expanded; others skip it.

size: .; J: TRBJ1-2; V: TRBV30; D: .; CDR3: AWRYAGIKDGYT
size: .; J: TRBJ2-7; V: TRBV19; D: .; CDR3: ASSITGTAEQY
size: few; J: TRBJ2-7; V: TRBV30; D: .; CDR3: AWSARQGRFYGGRAYEQY
size: .; J: TRBJ1-1; V: TRBV18; D: TRBD1; CDR3: ATKEGTANTEAF
size: .; J: TRBJ2-1; V: TRBV14; D: .; CDR3: ASSQDWASASSYNEQF
size: few; J: TRBJ1-1; V: TRBV29-1; D: TRBD1; CDR3: SVQRGQGRSEAF
size: .; J: TRBJ1-5; V: TRBV30; D: .; CDR3: AWSVRSGQPQH
size: .; J: TRBJ1-5; V: TRBV28; D: .; CDR3: ASSGGGRNQPQH
size: .; J: TRBJ2-7; V: TRBV5-1; D: .; CDR3: ASSLDREGPYEQY
size: .; J: TRBJ1-1; V: TRBV28; D: TRBD1; CDR3: ASSIDRGQTEAF
size: .; J: TRBJ1-2; V: TRBV7-2; D: TRBD1; CDR3: ASSSMTGSYGYT
size: .; J: TRBJ2-1; V: TRBV7-2; D: TRBD2; CDR3: ASSPWTSGGPYNEQF
size: .; J: TRBJ1-1; V: TRBV4-2; D: .; CDR3: ASSQDGFPETTLLPYAGAF
size: .; J: TRBJ1-2; V: TRBV28; D: TRBD1; CDR3: ASIPSRDSYGYT
size: .; J: TRBJ2-1; V: TRBV7-2; D: .; CDR3: ASSLSQGTYNEQF
size: few; J: TRBJ2-1; V: TRBV30; D: TRBD2; CDR3: AWEREGRNEQF
size: .; J: TRBJ2-1; V: TRBV5-1; D: TRBD2; CDR3: ASSFSSTSGVNEQF
size: .; J: TRBJ1-2; V: TRBV27; D: .; CDR3: ASRLWPPDNYKANYGYT
size: .; J: TRBJ1-5; V: TRBV2; D: .; CDR3: ASSGRQGNQPQH
size: .; J: TRBJ1-2; V: TRBV7-9; D: TRBD1; CDR3: ASSLAEGRGNGYT
size: once; J: TRBJ1-5; V: TRBV30; D: .; CDR3: AWSTGPGGCSNQPQH
size: .; J: TRBJ1-5; V: TRBV2; D: TRBD1; CDR3: ASRADRASNQPQH
size: once; J: TRBJ2-2; V: TRBV5-1; D: .; CDR3: ASSLGQKNTGELF
size: .; J: TRBJ2-1; V: TRBV11-3; D: .; CDR3: ASSGGGVEGEQF
size: .; J: TRBJ2-1; V: TRBV5-1; D: TRBD1; CDR3: ASSTRGDRGFRI
size: .; J: TRBJ2-3; V: TRBV4-3; D: .; CDR3: ASSQGPGLPDTQY
size: .; J: TRBJ1-4; V: TRBV11-2; D: .; CDR3: ASSLDRLRGKLF
size: .; J: TRBJ2-7; V: TRBV7-9; D: TRBD1; CDR3: ASSLTGGSYEQY
size: once; J: TRBJ2-5; V: TRBV21-1; D: .; CDR3: ASSKGVSPAAQETQY
size: once; J: TRBJ1-5; V: TRBV5-8; D: TRBD1; CDR3: ASSFGTGVRNQPQH
size: few; J: TRBJ2-2; V: TRBV27; D: TRBD2; CDR3: ASGRGNTGELF
size: .; J: TRBJ2-2; V: TRBV7-7; D: TRBD2; CDR3: ASSLGLAGHTGELF
size: .; J: TRBJ2-5; V: TRBV7-3; D: .; CDR3: ASSLNPGPGETQY
size: .; J: TRBJ1-2; V: TRBV10-3; D: TRBD1; CDR3: AISESTATGGSHGYT
size: .; J: TRBJ1-5; V: TRBV7-2; D: .; CDR3: ASSLGRSNQPQH
size: once; J: TRBJ2-5; V: TRBV30; D: .; CDR3: AWSVHKETQY
size: .; J: TRBJ1-6; V: TRBV5-6; D: .; CDR3: ASSWGGGVNSPLH
size: .; J: TRBJ2-1; V: TRBV19; D: TRBD2; CDR3: ASSIALAGHHNEQF
size: .; J: TRBJ2-1; V: TRBV4-1; D: TRBD2; CDR3: ASSPQGLAGIHEQF
size: .; J: TRBJ2-7; V: TRBV7-6; D: .; CDR3: ASSSRGYEQY
size: .; J: TRBJ1-5; V: TRBV19; D: .; CDR3: ASSIVAGYDQPQH
size: .; J: TRBJ2-1; V: TRBV7-9; D: .; CDR3: SSSLTSRGQF
size: .; J: TRBJ1-2; V: TRBV5-4; D: TRBD1; CDR3: ASSLDRGNYGYT
size: .; J: TRBJ2-3; V: TRBV5-1; D: TRBD2; CDR3: ASSNGLAATDTQY
size: .; J: TRBJ2-1; V: TRBV9; D: .; CDR3: ASSVRPRGNEQF
size: once; J: TRBJ1-1; V: TRBV7-9; D: TRBD1; CDR3: ASTRQGWAEAF
size: .; J: TRBJ2-2; V: TRBV5-1; D: TRBD1; CDR3: ASSFRTGETGELF
size: .; J: TRBJ2-7; V: TRBV18; D: TRBD1; CDR3: ASSPPGGLILYEQY
size: .; J: TRBJ2-5; V: TRBV5-8; D: .; CDR3: ASSLAVPGETQY
size: .; J: TRBJ1-6; V: TRBV5-6; D: .; CDR3: ASSFWSGSYNSPLH
size: once; J: TRBJ2-2; V: TRBV13; D: .; CDR3: ASSLDRVGELF
size: .; J: TRBJ2-7; V: TRBV4-2; D: TRBD1; CDR3: ASSLGQGVSEQY
size: .; J: TRBJ2-5; V: TRBV5-4; D: .; CDR3: ASREQGQETQY
size: .; J: TRBJ1-5; V: TRBV5-6; D: .; CDR3: ASSLWESNQPQH
size: .; J: TRBJ2-7; V: TRBV6-5; D: .; CDR3: ASALARSTYEQY
size: .; J: TRBJ2-7; V: TRBV28; D: .; CDR3: ASSPRGGPSYEQY
size: .; J: TRBJ1-2; V: TRBV19; D: .; CDR3: ASSRVRESDGYT
size: .; J: TRBJ2-3; V: TRBV30; D: .; CDR3: AWSVGFSSGTDTQY